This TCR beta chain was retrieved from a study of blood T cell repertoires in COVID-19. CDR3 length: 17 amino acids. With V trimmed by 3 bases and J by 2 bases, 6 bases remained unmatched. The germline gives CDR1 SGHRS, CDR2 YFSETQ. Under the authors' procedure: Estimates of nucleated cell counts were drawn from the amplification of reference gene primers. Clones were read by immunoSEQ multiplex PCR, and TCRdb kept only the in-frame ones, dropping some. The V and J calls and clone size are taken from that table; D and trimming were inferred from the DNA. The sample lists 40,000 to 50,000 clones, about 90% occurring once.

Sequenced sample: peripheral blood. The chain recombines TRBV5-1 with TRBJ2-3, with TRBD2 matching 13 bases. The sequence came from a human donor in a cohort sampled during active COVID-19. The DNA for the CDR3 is TGCGCCAGCAGCTGGACTAGCGGGAGACTTGCCACAGATACGCAGTATTTT. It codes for CASSWTSGRLATDTQYF.